This TCR beta chain was identified during a study of T cell responses to AZD1222 COVID-19 vaccine. V lost 5 bases to trimming and J lost 2 bases; unmatched junction nucleotides: 6. Germline assignment: CDR1 SNHLY and CDR2 FYNNEI. The CDR3 consists of 14 residues. Clones were read by immunoSEQ multiplex PCR, and TCRdb kept only the in-frame ones, dropping some. The sample gives roughly 140,000 clones, over 70% of which show up once; about 9% is in the top ten. The genes are TRBV2 and TRBJ2-7; 7 bases fit TRBD1. The sequence was obtained from an adult who received the AZD1222 COVID-19 vaccine. The source material was peripheral blood, sampled 28 days after the second AZD1222 dose. CDR3 in amino acids: CASSLSQGAYEQYF. The CDR3 DNA is TGTGCCAGCAGTTTAAGCCAGGGGGCCTACGAGCAGTACTTC.